The clone carrying this T cell receptor (beta chain) was recorded at least ten times. Its antigen is undetermined. V lost 1 base and J lost 6, with 7 bases in between. Germline-derived CDR1 and CDR2 are LGHDT and YNNKEL (reference sequence). This CDR3 is built from 12 residues. The sample belongs to a study of early T cells in non-severe SARS-CoV-2 infection. Study-wide background: Chains from this unsorted whole-blood bulk RNA could not be paired. Overall study findings and caveats: Sequences matched to VDJdb favored anti-spike CD8 responses, while private and CD4 specificities were missed.

Individual cDNA molecules carried attached unique molecular identifiers. Via MiXCR, TCRdb re-called the 5' RACE reads, giving one row per CDR3 protein. The sample includes some 49,000 distinct CDR3 sequences, less than 4.5% seen only once; the top ten take roughly 6.4%. This chain joins TRBV3-1 and TRBJ2-7; either TRBD1 or TRBD2 may fit D (5 bases each). The origin of this receptor is an adult who was a healthcare worker with PCR-confirmed SARS-CoV-2 infection or an uninfected control (not recorded which). Sequenced sample: whole blood. CDR3 region: CASSQGGVEQYF. The CDR3 DNA is TGTGCCAGCAGCCAAGGAGGGGTCGAGCAGTACTTC.